This is a list of T cell receptor beta chains from one sample in a study of T cell responses to AZD1222 COVID-19 vaccine. TCRdb's table, derived via immunoSEQ multiplex PCR, lists solely in-frame clones and lacks some. The sample contains about 130,000 clones, around 92% of which appear only once. The sample here was peripheral blood, taken on day 0 of AZD1222 vaccination. The receptors derive from an adult in good health. CDR3s leave out the opening cysteine and the closing phenylalanine or tryptophan.

v_gene: TRBV28
j_gene: TRBJ1-5
CDR3aa: ASSLMGGNQPQH

v_gene: TRBV4-2
j_gene: TRBJ2-1
CDR3aa: ASSPPERDGGNEQF

v_gene: TRBV3-1/TRBV3-2
j_gene: TRBJ1-1
CDR3aa: ASRAGGTEAF

v_gene: TRBV6-5
j_gene: TRBJ2-2
CDR3aa: ASSYFRNTGELF

v_gene: TRBV14
j_gene: TRBJ2-7
CDR3aa: ASSQDGWTGKSYEQY

v_gene: TRBV9
j_gene: TRBJ1-1
CDR3aa: ASSVGDTPPMNTEAF

v_gene: TRBV11-2
j_gene: TRBJ1-1
CDR3aa: ASSLSVFLLNTEAF

v_gene: TRBV7-2
j_gene: TRBJ1-1
CDR3aa: ASSLSRVQLNTEAF

v_gene: TRBV27
j_gene: TRBJ2-5
CDR3aa: ASSLFPRRAQY

v_gene: TRBV27
j_gene: TRBJ2-3
CDR3aa: ASSLAPTDTQY